This T cell receptor beta chain came from a study of T cells after yellow fever vaccination. General study points: The CD4 compartment and the CD8 compartment contained a small share of clonotypes in common.

Via MiXCR, TCRdb re-called the 5' RACE reads, giving one row per CDR3 protein. The sample lists under 400,000 distinct CDR3 sequences, roughly 11% seen once, with roughly 18% in the top ten. Germline CDR1 reads LNHDA; CDR2 reads SQIVND (reference sequence). V was shortened by 5 bases and J by 10 bases, with 21 bases between the two germline ends. CDR3 length: 15 residues. This clonotype came up a few times. Its antigen is unidentified. Source: PBMCs, taken on the day of the first yellow fever vaccination. The chain recombines TRBV19 with TRBJ2-1, with D perhaps matching TRBD2 (5 bases). The TCR sequence derives from a man between 18 and 29 years old who received the YFV17D yellow fever vaccine. The CDR3 reads CASSQGLLGWGEQFF. The CDR3 nucleotides are TGTGCCAGTAGTCAAGGACTCCTGGGGTGGGGAGAGCAGTTCTTC.